The clone carrying this T cell receptor (beta chain) has only one observation. As for time point: baseline, week 1 (first vaccination visit). Treatment given: pre-vaccination baseline after standard-of-care therapy. Germline V gives CDR1 MNHNY, CDR2 SVGAGI (reference sequence). This CDR3 comprises 16 residues. After removal of 8 bases from V and 7 bases from J, the junction contained 15 bases not matched to a gene. Clones were read by immunoSEQ multiplex PCR, and TCRdb kept only the in-frame ones, dropping some. The table has about 46,000 clones, about nine tenths seen once. The data were obtained in a study of a mutant IDH1 vaccine in newly diagnosed glioma.

The rearrangement uses TRBV6-6 and TRBJ2-1, with 9 bases that match TRBD2. The TCR sequence derives from a man aged 35 to 55 with glioma. The material sequenced was PBMCs, taken from a glioma patient treated with radiotherapy, temozolomide or both. CDR3 amino acids: CASWNTGTSLRNEQFF. The CDR3, as DNA: TGTGCCAGCTGGAACACCGGGACTAGCCTTCGGAATGAGCAGTTCTTC.